This T cell receptor (beta chain) was captured by sequencing in a study of blood T cells in healthy people across ages. Looking at the study overall: T cells yielded about one barcoded beta molecule per two cells through template switching.

The use of a sample-barcoded 5' primer and a J-beta primer mix characterized a second PCR of roughly 7 to 11 cycles. TCRdb fed the 5' RACE reads into MiXCR, producing one record per CDR3 protein. This sample has 550,000 to 650,000 distinct CDR3 sequences, with about 28% found just once. The CDR3 totals 14 residues. Trimming took 10 bases from V and 6 from J, leaving 19 bases between them. The germline CDR1 and CDR2 sequences are LGHDT and YNNKEL (reference sequence). The data were also submitted as part of a second study, on T cells of mothers and their children. From that second work: Whether related or unrelated, pairs show similar shaping of TCR recombination output by thymic selection.

The chain links TRBV3-1 to TRBJ2-1; D possibly corresponds to TRBD2 (7 bases). The sample comprised blood. This TCR derives from a boy aged 2 to 10 in good health. CDR3: CATLEGGRSNEQFF. For the CDR3, the DNA is TGTGCCACGTTAGAGGGGGGGCGCTCCAATGAGCAGTTCTTC.